This T cell receptor beta chain was identified during a study of response to subunit inactivated influenza vaccine. As concerns this clonotype: A much larger clone sits a single nucleotide away, making a read error possible.

TCRdb re-called the RT-PCR reads with MiXCR, one entry per CDR3 protein. The sample lists about 520,000 distinct CDR3 sequences; approximately 11% were seen once. This CDR3 has 15 amino acids. The J gene is TRBJ2-1, the V gene TRBV12-3 or TRBV12-4; 9 bases are a match to TRBD1. Specimen: PBMCs from blood, collected 35 to 45 days after vaccination. This receptor was identified in a man aged 50-59 years who received an inactivated influenza vaccine. The CDR3 region has the DNA TGTACCAGCAGTTTTGACAGGGGGGTGTACAATGAGCAGTTCTTC. Its translation: CTSSFDRGVYNEQFF.